Following are 23 T cell receptor beta chains from one sample sequenced in a study of Graves' ophthalmopathy and Graves' hyperthyroidism. RNA transcripts served as template for amplifying TCR beta CDR3 sequences. A first-round RT-PCR used HTBI primers, followed by a second-round multiplex PCR. From the multiplex PCR reads, TCRdb called clonotypes with MiXCR, one entry per CDR3 protein. The sample shows over a million distinct CDR3 sequences, about two fifths of them seen only once. Sequencing was carried out using peripheral blood or thyroid tissue (not recorded which). All receptors come from an adult man with Graves' hyperthyroidism.

This clonotype was picked up many times. CDR3 in amino acids: CASSILAGTNYGYTF. Here the CDR3 DNA reads TGTGCCAGTAGTATCCTCGCAGGGACCAACTATGGCTACACCTTC. J is TRBJ1-2 and V is TRBV19; a possible D gene is TRBD1 (5 bases). Between the trimmed V and J ends, which lost 3 bases and 2 bases, there was a span of 13 bases. Germline V CDR1 and CDR2: LNHDA, SQIVND (reference sequence). The CDR3 is made up of 15 amino acids.

The table lists this clonotype with many counts. The chain recombines TRBV20-1 with TRBJ1-4; D might be TRBD1 (5 bases). The CDR3 is 13 residues long. Germline V gene lookup returns CDR1 DFQATT and CDR2 SNEGSKA (reference sequence). Trimming shortened V by 6 bases and J by 5 bases, and 13 bases separated the two germline ends. In nucleotides, the CDR3 is TGCAGTGCCCCCGGGACGGGAAATGAAAAACTGTTTTTT. It is translated as CSAPGTGNEKLFF.

In this sample, this clonotype turned up a few times. The rearrangement joins TRBV10-3 to TRBJ2-3; 11 bases align to TRBD2. Germline values: CDR1 ENHRY, CDR2 SYGVKD. Trimming at V came to 6 bases and at J to 2 bases, leaving 4 bases not matched to a gene. This CDR3 region has 15 residues. CDR3 region: CAIRGTSGYTDTQYF. CDR3 DNA sequence: TGTGCCATCAGGGGGACTAGCGGATACACAGATACGCAGTATTTT.

This clonotype has a single count. This may be a read error: a much more frequent sequence differs by one nucleotide. The conserved closing phenylalanine or tryptophan is absent in this CDR3, likely reflecting a read error. V and J are TRBV7-8 and TRBJ1-1; D is unresolved. V lost 5 bases and J lost 1, with 14 bases in between. The CDR3 covers 15 residues. CDR1 and CDR2 (germline): SGHVS, FQNEAQ. The DNA of the CDR3 is TGTGCCAGCAGCCGGGCGAGTCTATCGAACACTGAAGCTTTCTCT. Its translation is CASSRASLSNTEAFS.

The rearrangement links TRBV4-1 to TRBJ2-2; 12 nucleotides agree with TRBD1. Germline assignment: CDR1 MGHRA and CDR2 YSYEKL. V shed 3 bases and J 7 bases; nucleotides not matched to a gene: 3. The CDR3 runs to 15 residues. CDR3 amino acids: CASSQGTGGNGELFF. The CDR3 region has the DNA TGCGCCAGCAGCCAGGGGACAGGGGGCAACGGGGAGCTGTTTTTT.

At least ten counts were recorded for this clonotype. V is TRBV14 and J is TRBJ1-2; TRBD1 aligns across 9 bases. Trimming removed 3 bases from V and 5 bases from J; junction bases left unmatched: 4. This CDR3 is built from 14 residues. Germline V gene sequence: CDR1 SGHDN, CDR2 FVKESK. The CDR3 protein is CASSQRTGVYGYTF. CDR3 in DNA: TGTGCCAGCAGCCAGCGGACAGGGGTTTATGGCTACACCTTC.

The chain recombines TRBV4-3 with TRBJ2-7; D may be TRBD2 (5 bases). This CDR3 has 15 amino acids. Trimming cost V 0 bases and J 3 bases, with 12 bases left between them. Germline-derived CDR1 and CDR2 are LGHNA and YSLEER. The CDR3 coding sequence is TGCGCCAGCAGCCAAGATCTTACGGGGAACTACGAGCAGTACTTC. It specifies CASSQDLTGNYEQYF.

Points on this clonotype: A junction boundary mismatches the germline segment, possibly from a read error. The V gene is TRBV7-9, the J gene TRBJ2-7; weak D call: TRBD1 (5 bases). This CDR3 has 14 residues. Germline loops: CDR1 SEHNR, CDR2 FQNEAQ (reference sequence). The CDR3 DNA reads TGCGCCAGCAGCACAAACCCTGACAGCTACGAGCAGTACTTC. It codes for CASSTNPDSYEQYF.

The sample holds many counts of this clonotype. The chain couples TRBV10-3 to TRBJ1-1; possibly TRBD1 for D (6 bases). CDR1 and CDR2 from the germline V gene are ENHRY and SYGVKD. The CDR3 loop spans 12 amino acids. V lost 6 bases and J 8 bases, leaving 13 bases between the germline ends. The DNA of the CDR3 is TGTGCCATCAGACAAAGGACAGAAGAAGCTTTCTTT. It encodes CAIRQRTEEAFF.

This clonotype was counted at least ten times. The rearrangement uses TRBV5-1 and TRBJ1-1; D is unclear. V gave up 4 bases and J gave up 1 base, with 20 bases separating them. The CDR3 extends over 17 amino acids. Germline V gives CDR1 SGHRS, CDR2 YFSETQ. This chain's CDR3 is CASSLGLRRVRNTEAFF. CDR3 DNA sequence: TGCGCCAGCAGCCTCGGCCTCCGGCGAGTAAGGAACACTGAAGCTTTCTTT.

This clonotype was observed many times. The V gene is TRBV10-2, the J gene TRBJ2-5; possibly TRBD2 for D (6 bases). V lost 0 bases to trimming and J lost 4 bases, with 9 bases between them. Germline V gene sequence: CDR1 WSHSY, CDR2 SAAADI. This CDR3 has 14 amino acids. The CDR3 reads CASSESAGPETQYF. CDR3 sequence (DNA): TGCGCCAGCAGTGAGTCGGCGGGACCAGAGACCCAGTACTTC.

The chain uses TRBV5-4 and TRBJ2-7; D gene unclear. Germline assignment: CDR1 SGHNT and CDR2 YYREEE (reference sequence). Trimming took off 0 bases at V and 3 bases at J, with 13 bases between the two ends. This CDR3 contains 15 residues. The CDR3 loop reads CASSLATEPLYEQYF. DNA of the CDR3: TGTGCCAGCAGCTTGGCCACGGAGCCACTCTACGAGCAGTACTTC. The variable domain in full, completed from reference TRBV5-4 and TRBJ2-7, reads ETGVTQSPTHLIKTRGQQVTLRCSSQSGHNTVSWYQQALGQGPQFIFQYYREEENGRGNFPPRFSGLQFPNYSSELNVNALELDDSALYLCASSLATEPLYEQYFGPGTRLTVT.

The rearrangement links TRBV10-3 to TRBJ1-6; 11 positions agree with TRBD1. Germline V gene sequence: CDR1 ENHRY, CDR2 SYGVKD. The CDR3 length is 14 residues. The junction had 9 bases not matched to a gene; V was cut back by 10 bases and J by 10 bases. Here the CDR3 DNA reads TGTGCCAGCACCTGGACAGGGGGCCAGTCACCCCTCCACTTT. It specifies CASTWTGGQSPLHF.

This chain links TRBV4-1 with TRBJ1-5; 10 bases line up with TRBD1. The CDR3 runs 16 residues. Per the germline V gene, CDR1 is MGHRA and CDR2 is YSYEKL. The V gene end was trimmed by 1 base and the J gene end by 6 bases; junction bases not matched to a gene: 6. The CDR3 sequence: CASSQGRDRGPQPQHF. CDR3 DNA sequence: TGCGCCAGCAGCCAAGGGCGGGACAGGGGACCTCAGCCCCAGCATTTT.

This clonotype was seen repeatedly, ten times or more. The chain is built from TRBV20-1 and TRBJ1-1, with D possibly being TRBD1 (5 bases). The CDR3 totals 14 residues. Trimming pared 5 bases from V and 0 bases from J, leaving 13 bases between. Germline V lookup: CDR1 DFQATT, CDR2 SNEGSKA (reference sequence). The CDR3 DNA reads as TGCAGTGCTCCATCCGGGACGGTGAACACTGAAGCTTTCTTT. Translation gives CSAPSGTVNTEAFF.

This clonotype was seen repeatedly, ten times or more. The gene calls are TRBV20-1 and TRBJ2-7; the D gene is possibly TRBD1 (6 bases). CDR1 is DFQATT and CDR2 is SNEGSKA in the germline V gene (reference sequence). The CDR3 loop spans 12 amino acids. V was pared by 6 bases and J by 2 bases, with 11 bases between. For the CDR3, the DNA is TGCAGTGCGCCGGGACACCCCTACGAGCAGTACTTC. Translating it yields CSAPGHPYEQYF.

This clonotype was picked up a small number of times. DNA of the CDR3: TGTGCCAGCAGCGTAGGGACAGGTTCGAACACCGGGGAGCTGTTTTTT. It specifies CASSVGTGSNTGELFF. This chain connects TRBV9 to TRBJ2-2; 7 bases match TRBD1. Per the germline V gene, CDR1 is SGDLS and CDR2 is YYNGEE. The CDR3 contains 16 residues. Unmatched junction bases numbered 2, after V lost 0 bases and J lost 0 bases.

This clonotype appeared many times. The CDR3 coding sequence is TGCAGCGTTCCAGGTAGGGACTCCTACGAGCAGTACTTC. Translated: CSVPGRDSYEQYF. This chain connects TRBV29-1 to TRBJ2-7, with no clear D. The CDR3 loop spans 13 amino acids. The V gene's germline CDR1 is SQVTM and CDR2 ANQGSEA. The V end lost 5 bases, the J end lost 0 bases, and 11 bases lay between the germline ends.

Remarks on this clonotype: A read error is possible here, since a much larger clone lies one base away. The V gene is TRBV7-2, the J gene TRBJ1-6, with 7 nucleotides matching TRBD1. Trimming removed 1 base from V and 8 bases from J; junction bases left unmatched: 8. This CDR3 has 16 amino acids. The germline V gene has CDR1 SGHTA and CDR2 FQGNSA. The CDR3 DNA sequence: TGTACCAGCAGCTTAGAGGGGTCAGGGGGTCATTCACCCCTCCACTTT. Its protein is CTSSLEGSGGHSPLHF.

In this sample, this clonotype turned up many times. The chain carries TRBV5-6 and TRBJ2-7, with 7 nucleotides matching TRBD1. There are 15 residues in the CDR3. The V segment lost 5 bases and the J segment 1 base; nucleotides outside the gene matches: 9. Germline assignment: CDR1 SGHDT and CDR2 YYEEEE. CDR3 sequence reads: CASRIAGGPSYEQYF. DNA of the CDR3: TGTGCCAGCAGGATAGCAGGGGGTCCATCCTACGAGCAGTACTTC. Full variable domain (remainder filled in from reference TRBV5-6 and TRBJ2-7): DAGVTQSPTHLIKTRGQQVTLRCSPKSGHDTVSWYQQALGQGPQFIFQYYEEEERQRGNFPDRFSGHQFPNYSSELNVNALLLGDSALYLCASRIAGGPSYEQYFGPGTRLTVT.

This sequence joins TRBV11-2 and TRBJ2-7; no definite D call. V lost 5 bases, J lost 7 bases, and 9 bases lay in between. The CDR3 has 11 residues. The germline gives CDR1 SGHAT, CDR2 FQNNGV. CDR3 sequence reads: CASSPSVEQYF. The CDR3 DNA follows: TGTGCCAGCAGCCCCTCTGTTGAGCAGTACTTC.

J is TRBJ2-7 and V is TRBV6-5; 9 positions agree with TRBD1. The CDR3 is 12 amino acids. V was clipped by 10 bases and J by 6 bases; unmatched bases: 7. Germline V gene sequence: CDR1 MNHEY, CDR2 SVGAGI. CDR3 bases: TGTGCCACAATGACAGGGGGTACCGAGCAGTACTTC. Protein: CATMTGGTEQYF.

Ten or more counts support this clonotype. The rearrangement joins TRBV12-3 or TRBV12-4 to TRBJ2-5; unclear D gene. The CDR3 sequence is 15 residues long. V was cut by 6 bases and J by 4 bases, with 18 bases left in between. The DNA of the CDR3 is TGTGCCAGCAGCCTGCAGACTCGGCCTCGAGAGACCCAGTACTTC. Translation: CASSLQTRPRETQYF.